The source of this T cell receptor (beta chain) is a study of T cell responses to AZD1222 COVID-19 vaccine (TCRdb year 2021). Background on the whole study: AZD1222 recipients given second doses at about 4 weeks or at about 12 weeks were pooled, since spike-specific TCR depth and breadth were not found to differ between the two schedules. A total of approximately 240 trial participants underwent TCR sequencing, of whom about 210 had received two doses of AZD1222 and about 25 had received two doses of the MenACWY control vaccine. Trial participants were enrolled into age subgroups of 18-55, 56-69 and 70-plus years, which contained around 150, 28 and 57 TCR-sequenced participants, respectively. Findings and caveats that apply to the study as a whole: Nearly half of unique spike-specific TCRs reportedly recognized epitopes outside regions mutated in the B.1.351 and B.1.1.7 variants. After two AZD1222 doses, spike-specific TCR breadth and depth were significantly higher than at day 0 and than in MenACWY recipients. Because no day 14 peak-response samples were available, the repertoires could be characterized only after the peak T cell response. In the small 56-69-year group, the increase in depth fell short of significance, most likely because of low power. CD4 TCRs associated with the vaccine covered the entire spike protein, and the dominant responses were in regions 160-218 and 743-854. Only five or six AZD1222 recipients were SARS-CoV-2 seropositive at baseline, limiting conclusions about previously exposed vaccinees. Participants were mostly white British, with more females than males. The authors suggested clonal diversity may have been underestimated.

The CDR3 measures 18 amino acids from cysteine to phenylalanine. The sequence is cut down to CDR3 DNA, 54 bases in frame from base 1. CDR1 and CDR2 were assigned from the germline V gene (reference sequence) as SEHNR and FQNEAQ. V and J are trimmed by 6 bases and 3 bases, and the gene matches miss 17 bases of the junction. What this sample's time point label stands for: baseline before first vaccination. Vaccinee samples were obtained from the UK trials COV001 and COV002, which included a single-blind randomized controlled phase 2/3 trial of AZD1222 (ChAdOx1 nCoV-19) in healthy adults. Trial participant PBMC samples were collected at day 0 and day 28 after the second dose for TCRbeta chain sequencing. This clone was seen a few times. What this receptor recognizes is not known. The sample holds no much larger clone one base away, and base qualities are not on file. The CDR3 regions of human TCRbeta chains were analyzed by immunosequencing. The paper's data handling went like this. Repertoire TCRs were checked for matches against a reference library of SARS-CoV-2-specific TCRs that had been generated using the MIRA antigen-specificity platform. Breadth was defined as the fraction of unique TCRs that were SARS-CoV-2-associated, and depth was defined as the fraction of total T cells that were SARS-CoV-2-associated. Each spike-specific TCR was assigned to its reactive spike region and to a CD4 or CD8 class using the MIRA data. Log10-transformed breadth and depth values were compared by one-way ANOVA with Sidak's multiple comparisons tests. The source is immuneACCESS, and TCRdb retained only in-frame sequences with V and J called. Part of the clones is not carried over; for the studies checked, unresolved V genes explain less than half of this, and the remainder is unexplained. The DNA was the basis for D and trimming; V, J and clone size are from that table. The sample data list 150,000 to 200,000 clones, and 87% of these were observed just once. The ten largest clones take up about 3% of the sample.

This TCR was sampled from an adult in good health. The rearranged segments are TRBV7-9 and TRBJ1-1; the junction holds 9 bases that match TRBD1. The specimen was peripheral blood, collected on day 0 of AZD1222 vaccination. The base sequence is TGTGCCAGCAGTCACCTTCGGGACAGGGTGAGTTCGGACACTGAAGCTTTCTTT. Its translation reads: CASSHLRDRVSSDTEAFF.